One sample yielded the 8 T cell receptor beta chains listed below, sequenced in a study of blood T cells in healthy people across ages. A J-beta primer mix and a sample-barcoded 5' primer were used in a second PCR of about 7 to 11 cycles. One entry per CDR3 protein results from TCRdb running MiXCR on the 5' RACE reads. The table has roughly 720,000 distinct CDR3 sequences, approximately 55% seen once; the top ten hold approximately 40%. Material for sequencing was blood. The receptors shown here come from a man aged 80 or over in good health.

This clonotype was picked up a small number of times. CDR3 bases: TGTGCCAGCGGCCGACAGGTCCTGCGTGGTAATGAAAAACTGTTTTTT. The encoded protein is CASGRQVLRGNEKLFF. The chain combines TRBV7-2 with TRBJ1-4, with D perhaps TRBD1 (6 bases). The CDR3 totals 16 residues. Germline values: CDR1 SGHTA, CDR2 FQGNSA. The ends were cut back, 8 bases at V and 4 bases at J, with 20 bases in the middle.

The genes are TRBV7-9 and TRBJ2-7, with a tentative D call TRBD1 (6 bases). Trimming took off 0 bases at V and 5 bases at J, with 14 bases between the two ends. The CDR3 is 15 amino acids. Germline assignment: CDR1 SEHNR and CDR2 FQNEAQ (reference sequence). The CDR3 reads CASSLAKGQTHEQYF. DNA for the CDR3: TGTGCCAGCAGCTTAGCGAAAGGACAGACCCACGAGCAGTACTTC.

This clonotype was counted only a few times. This CDR3 is CASSSRPDTQYF. CDR3 in DNA: TGTGCCAGCAGTTCCCGGCCAGATACGCAGTATTTT. The rearrangement links TRBV28 to TRBJ2-3; D gene ambiguous. This CDR3 has 12 amino acids. The V gene's germline CDR1 is MDHEN and CDR2 SYDVKM. V was shortened by 4 bases and J by 4 bases, with 6 bases between the two germline ends.

For this clonotype: A read error may account for a junction end that differs from germline. The genes are TRBV24-1 and TRBJ1-2, with 10 bases matching TRBD1. Germline V gene sequence: CDR1 KGHDR, CDR2 SFDVKD. CDR3 length: 15 amino acids. CDR3 sequence: CAISARDRGFYGYTF. CDR3 bases: TGTGCCATCAGTGCGCGGGACAGGGGCTTCTATGGCTACACCTTC.

The rearrangement links TRBV20-1 to TRBJ2-4; no definite D call. Trimming removed 3 bases from V and 1 base from J, with 16 bases in between. CDR3 length equals 16 residues. CDR1 is DFQATT, CDR2 SNEGSKA, per germline (reference sequence). The CDR3 sequence: CSASKEFLGAKNIQYF. CDR3 bases: TGCAGTGCTAGCAAAGAGTTTTTGGGCGCCAAAAACATTCAGTACTTC.

V usage is TRBV9 and J usage is TRBJ2-3; TRBD2 matches at 10 bases. Germline CDR1 reads SGDLS; CDR2 reads YYNGEE. This CDR3 contains 16 residues. V gave up 8 bases and J gave up 2 bases; unmatched junction bases: 11. CDR3 nucleotides: TGTGCCAGTACCGCAGGACTAGCGGCTGACACAGATACGCAGTATTTT. Amino acid sequence: CASTAGLAADTDTQYF.

This chain links TRBV5-1 with TRBJ2-7; the D is unclear. Germline CDR1 is SGHRS and CDR2 is YFSETQ. The ends were cut back, 5 bases at V and 0 bases at J, with 12 bases in the middle. There are 14 residues in the CDR3. For the CDR3, the DNA is TGCGCCAGCAGGCGGACCTCTAGCTCCTACGAGCAGTACTTC. Translated, it gives CASRRTSSSYEQYF.

CDR3 sequence: CASSFISTGYTEAFF. Here the CDR3 DNA reads TGTGCCAGCAGCTTCATCAGTACAGGGTACACTGAAGCTTTCTTT. The rearrangement joins TRBV5-8 to TRBJ1-1, with D perhaps matching TRBD1 (6 bases). The germline CDR1 and CDR2 sequences are SGHTS and YDEGEE. This CDR3 is built from 15 residues. V lost 2 bases and J 3 bases, leaving 14 bases between the germline ends. The complete variable domain, with remaining parts taken from reference TRBV5-8 and TRBJ1-1, reads EAGVTQSPTHLIKTRGQQATLRCSPISGHTSVYWYQQALGLGLQFLLWYDEGEERNRGNFPPRFSGRQFPNYSSELNVNALELEDSALYLCASSFISTGYTEAFFGQGTRLTVV.